This T cell receptor beta chain emerged from a study of identical twins. Template switching created a universal primer site, and the cDNA included unique molecular identifiers. TCRdb fed the 5' RACE reads into MiXCR, producing one record per CDR3 protein. The sample includes around 1.7 million distinct CDR3 sequences, around 33% of them seen just once. This sequence was found in a newborn girl in good health. Specimen: cord blood.

The CDR3, as DNA: TGTGCCACATCTGGAGGGGAATCCGGGGCCAACGTCCTGACTTTC. It yields the protein CATSGGESGANVLTF. This chain connects TRBV10-3 to TRBJ2-6, with a tentative D call TRBD2 (6 bases). From germline, CDR1 is ENHRY and CDR2 SYGVKD. CDR3 size: 15 residues. Trimming took 10 bases from V and 4 from J, leaving 17 bases between them.